The table lists the clone carrying this T cell receptor beta chain with many counts. This record comes from a study of T cells in Graves' hyperthyroidism and ophthalmopathy. CDR1 is SGHVS, CDR2 FQNEAQ, per germline. The CDR3 length is 14 residues. Trimming left V 2 bases short and J 2 bases short, with 9 bases between. Amplification yielded TCR beta CDR3 regions, with RNA transcripts as the source. First-round RT-PCR with HTBI primers amplified the TCR CDR3 region. TCRdb re-derived calls from the multiplex PCR reads in MiXCR, one entry per CDR3 protein. Here the sample spans about 410,000 distinct CDR3 sequences, about 15% being singletons.

This TCR was recovered from a man younger than 30 with Graves' ophthalmopathy. The specimen sequenced was blood. This chain links TRBV7-8 with TRBJ2-5; no reliable D call. The CDR3 bases are TGTGCCAGCAGCTTATCACGGGCTCAAGAGACCCAGTACTTC. Its protein product is CASSLSRAQETQYF. The full variable domain, completed using reference TRBV7-8 and TRBJ2-5, is GAGVSQSPRYKVAKRGQDVALRCDPISGHVSLFWYQQALGQGPEFLTYFQNEAQLDKSGLPSDRFFAERPEGSVSTLKIQRTQQEDSAVYLCASSLSRAQETQYFGPGTRLLVL.